Shown below are 5 T cell receptor beta chains from a single sample sequenced in a study of OX40 agonist ivuxolimab in advanced cancers. Generated by immunoSEQ multiplex PCR, the TCRdb table keeps only in-frame clones and is missing some. The sample carries fewer than 65,000 clones, approximately 91% recorded once. The specimen was CD4+ or CD8+ T cells sorted from blood, collected in a trial of the OX40 agonist ivuxolimab. All receptors derive from an adult with an advanced solid tumor such as melanoma, head and neck, liver or kidney cancer.

The CDR3 sequence is CATSSRGAYQFF. The CDR3 nucleotides are TGTGCCACCAGCAGTCGCGGGGCCTACCAGTTCTTC. This rearrangement joins TRBV15 to TRBJ2-1; possibly TRBD2 for D (6 bases). Trimming removed 3 bases from V and 13 bases from J, with 13 bases in between. CDR1 is LNHNV and CDR2 is YYDKDF in the germline V gene (reference sequence). The CDR3 runs 12 residues.

V gene TRBV5-6 combines with J gene TRBJ1-5, with 7 bases fitting TRBD1. Trimming cost V 4 bases and J 3 bases; bases outside gene matches: 4. CDR1 SGHDT and CDR2 YYEEEE come from the germline V gene. The CDR3 consists of 14 residues. CDR3 in amino acids: CASSVGGPNQPQHF. CDR3 in DNA: TGTGCCAGCAGCGTAGGGGGCCCCAATCAGCCCCAGCATTTT.

As regards this clone: Other DNA sequences within the sample encode an identical CDR3. The genes are TRBV19 and TRBJ2-1, with D unclear. CDR1 and CDR2 (germline): LNHDA, SQIVND (reference sequence). Trimming took off 2 bases at V and 0 bases at J, with 5 bases between the two ends. CDR3 length: 14 residues. CDR3 region: CASSISSSYNEQFF. DNA of the CDR3: TGTGCCAGTAGTATAAGCAGCTCCTACAATGAGCAGTTCTTC.

This clone has just one count. V is TRBV27 and J is TRBJ2-1; D not resolved. The CDR3 runs 14 residues. Deletions cut 6 bases from V and 1 base from J, with 10 bases between. The V gene's germline CDR1 is MNHEY and CDR2 SMNVEV (reference sequence). DNA of the CDR3: TGTGCCAGCAGAATGGGTCCATCCTACAATGAGCAGTTCTTC. Amino acids: CASRMGPSYNEQFF.

On this clone: One junction end disagrees with the germline gene, perhaps due to a read error. The chain links TRBV19 to TRBJ2-1, with D unresolved. The germline V gene has CDR1 LNHDA and CDR2 SQIVND (reference sequence). The CDR3 spans 15 residues. CDR3 loop: CASSGWTISYNERFF. CDR3 nucleotide sequence: TGTGCCAGTAGTGGCTGGACCATCTCCTACAATGAGCGGTTCTTC.